These 15 T cell receptor beta chains originate from one sample sequenced in a study of cytomegalovirus exposure and HLA in healthy donors. In the PCR, 60 Vbeta and 13 Jbeta primers were used. Method: immunoSEQ multiplex PCR; TCRdb's copy keeps in-frame clones and lacks some. The data show under 100,000 clones, roughly 85% seen once. The sample consisted of PBMCs. These receptors all come from a young man in good health and CMV-seronegative.

This chain joins TRBV21-1 and TRBJ2-2; the D call TRBD2 from the table was never checked on the DNA. TRBV21-1 is recorded as a pseudogene. CDR3 length: 15 residues. The CDR3 DNA follows: TGTGCCAGCAGCAATGGTGTCTCCGCGAGAGGGGAGCTGTTTTTT. Its translation is CASSNGVSARGELFF.

This chain joins TRBV5-6 and TRBJ2-1; D unresolved. Trimming took 7 bases from V and 11 from J, leaving 13 bases between them. The V gene's germline CDR1 is SGHDT and CDR2 YYEEEE. The length of the CDR3 is 11 residues. The CDR3 protein is CASRGDRKQFF. The CDR3 DNA is TGTGCCAGCCGCGGTGATCGGAAGCAGTTCTTC. Complete variable domain (other parts from reference TRBV5-6 and TRBJ2-1): DAGVTQSPTHLIKTRGQQVTLRCSPKSGHDTVSWYQQALGQGPQFIFQYYEEEERQRGNFPDRFSGHQFPNYSSELNVNALLLGDSALYLCASRGDRKQFFGPGTRLTVL.

CDR3 region: CASGPDRGIGTQYF. Here the CDR3 DNA reads TGTGCCAGCGGGCCAGACAGGGGTATCGGGACCCAGTACTTC. V usage is TRBV27 and J usage is TRBJ2-5; 8 nucleotides agree with TRBD1. Germline loops: CDR1 MNHEY, CDR2 SMNVEV (reference sequence). Trimming at V came to 8 bases and at J to 7 bases, leaving 12 bases not matched to a gene. The CDR3 is 14 amino acids.

There are a few counts of this clone. This chain connects TRBV2 to TRBJ1-2; weak D call: TRBD1 (5 bases). V was trimmed by 5 bases and J by 4 bases, leaving 14 bases between them. Germline CDR1 is SNHLY and CDR2 is FYNNEI. This CDR3 comprises 14 residues. The CDR3 sequence: CASSPKTEPYGYTF. The CDR3 region has the DNA TGTGCCAGCAGTCCTAAGACAGAGCCCTATGGCTACACCTTC.

In its sample, this clone was seen once. The chain links TRBV27 to TRBJ2-5, with 10 nucleotides matching TRBD2. The CDR3 is 18 amino acids. The V and J ends lost 2 bases and 4 bases, in that order; junction bases with no gene match: 13. The germline V gene encodes CDR1 MNHEY and CDR2 SMNVEV (reference sequence). The CDR3 nucleotides are TGTGCCAGCAGTTTACGGGGGCTAGCGGGAGACTGGAGAGAGACCCAGTACTTC. Its translation is CASSLRGLAGDWRETQYF.

V usage is TRBV2 and J usage is TRBJ1-2, with TRBD1 matching 9 bases. Trimming removed 2 bases from V and 4 bases from J; junction bases left unmatched: 5. This CDR3 spans 15 amino acids. Germline V gene sequence: CDR1 SNHLY, CDR2 FYNNEI. The CDR3 DNA follows: TGTGCCAGCAGTGAATGGGGGACAGGGCCCTATGGCTACACCTTC. Translation: CASSEWGTGPYGYTF.

The chain employs TRBV27 and TRBJ1-1; D unclear. Trimming took 8 bases from V and 4 from J, leaving 11 bases between them. Germline lookup yields CDR1 MNHEY and CDR2 SMNVEV (reference sequence). There are 12 residues in the CDR3. The DNA for the CDR3 is TGTGCCAGCGGCCGGCGGTCCACTGAAGCTTTCTTT. This encodes CASGRRSTEAFF.

This chain links TRBV19 with TRBJ2-3; D might be TRBD1 (6 bases). The germline gives CDR1 LNHDA, CDR2 SQIVND (reference sequence). The CDR3 spans 14 residues. V lost 9 bases and J lost 0, with 13 bases in between. The CDR3 DNA is TGTGCCAGCAGACTAACAGGGAGCACAGATACGCAGTATTTT. Translation: CASRLTGSTDTQYF.

Here the CDR3 DNA reads TGTGCCAGCAGCTTAGTGGGTAGCGGGAGAACATACGAGCAGTACTTC. Amino acids: CASSLVGSGRTYEQYF. The chain joins TRBV11-2 to TRBJ2-7, with 9 bases matching TRBD2. The ends lost 1 base at V and 4 bases at J; junction bases unmatched: 8. The germline V gene has CDR1 SGHAT and CDR2 FQNNGV. This CDR3 spans 16 amino acids.

Here the CDR3 reads CASSLTLAGKPYEQYF. As DNA, the CDR3 is TGTGCCAGCAGCCTGACACTAGCGGGTAAGCCCTACGAGCAGTACTTC. The chain employs TRBV7-6 and TRBJ2-7; 9 bases are shared with TRBD2. J gave up 2 bases and V 5 bases, and 10 bases lay outside the gene matches. Germline V gene data show CDR1 as SGHVS and CDR2 as FNYEAQ. This CDR3 has 16 amino acids.

V usage is TRBV5-5 and J usage is TRBJ2-2; weak D call: TRBD1 (6 bases). This CDR3 is 19 amino acids long. Trimming shortened V by 0 bases and J by 6 bases, and 24 bases separated the two germline ends. Germline V gene lookup returns CDR1 SGHKS and CDR2 YYEKEE (reference sequence). The CDR3 is CASSLAGTTGTRLSGELFF. The CDR3 region has the DNA TGTGCCAGCAGCTTGGCCGGTACAACCGGGACAAGACTATCCGGGGAGCTGTTTTTT.

V usage is TRBV10-2 and J usage is TRBJ2-1; the match to TRBD2 covers 11 bases. CDR1 is WSHSY and CDR2 is SAAADI in the germline V gene. This CDR3 has 14 residues. Trimming cost V 10 bases and J 6 bases; bases outside gene matches: 8. CDR3 protein: CATQGGTSGNEQFF. CDR3 bases: TGCGCCACTCAGGGGGGGACTAGCGGCAATGAGCAGTTCTTC.

The chain recombines TRBV18 with TRBJ1-1; D remains unclear. The germline V and J ends were trimmed by 8 bases and 6 bases, with 25 bases remaining between them. The CDR3 runs 16 residues. Looked up from germline, CDR1 is KGHSH and CDR2 is LQKENI. The CDR3, as DNA: TGTGCCAGCAGGCCCTCACGGTCGGGTCGGTCCGCTGAAGCTTTCTTT. This encodes CASRPSRSGRSAEAFF.

This clone was seen more than once but under ten times. The chain combines TRBV5-6 with TRBJ2-6, with D hard to call. Per the germline V gene, CDR1 is SGHDT and CDR2 is YYEEEE. Trimming removed 4 bases from V and 0 bases from J, with 8 bases in between. This CDR3 region has 15 residues. CDR3 sequence (DNA): TGTGCCAGCAGCCCCAGGAACTCTGGGGCCAACGTCCTGACTTTC. Its protein is CASSPRNSGANVLTF.

In this sample, this clone turned up a few times. The chain links TRBV6-1 to TRBJ1-3; D is possibly TRBD1 (5 bases). In germline, CDR1 is MNHNS, CDR2 SASEGT. Trimming pared 7 bases from V and 0 bases from J, leaving 7 bases between. The CDR3 covers 13 residues. This chain's CDR3 is CASTGGSGNTIYF. DNA for the CDR3: TGTGCCAGCACGGGGGGCTCTGGAAACACCATATATTTT.